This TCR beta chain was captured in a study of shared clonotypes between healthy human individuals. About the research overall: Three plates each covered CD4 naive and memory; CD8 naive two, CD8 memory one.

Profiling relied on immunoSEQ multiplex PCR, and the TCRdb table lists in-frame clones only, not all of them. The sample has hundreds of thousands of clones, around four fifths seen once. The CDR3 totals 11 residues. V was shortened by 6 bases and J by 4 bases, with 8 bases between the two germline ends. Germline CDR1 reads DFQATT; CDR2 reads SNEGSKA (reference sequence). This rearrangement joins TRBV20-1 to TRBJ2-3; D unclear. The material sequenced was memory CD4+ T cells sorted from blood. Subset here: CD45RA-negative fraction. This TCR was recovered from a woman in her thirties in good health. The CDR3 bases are TGCAGTGCCGCACACGCAGATACGCAGTATTTT. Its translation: CSAAHADTQYF.